The 20 T cell receptor beta chains below were found in one sample sequenced in a study of blood T cell repertoires in COVID-19. Libraries were prepared by immunoSEQ multiplex PCR; TCRdb keeps only in-frame clonotypes and omits some of them. The sample includes about 85,000 clones, approximately 88% of them seen just once. Sample: peripheral blood. The receptors come from a man aged 55 to 70 with acute or convalescent COVID-19.

V usage is TRBV10-3 and J usage is TRBJ1-1, with 9 bases matching TRBD1. The CDR3 loop spans 15 amino acids. The junction had 12 bases not matched to a gene; V was cut back by 10 bases and J by 3 bases. Germline values: CDR1 ENHRY, CDR2 SYGVKD. The CDR3 is CATLGTGRGDTEAFF. CDR3 nucleotide sequence: TGTGCCACCCTGGGGACAGGGAGGGGGGACACTGAAGCTTTCTTT.

V usage is TRBV3-1 (or the pseudogene TRBV3-2) and J usage is TRBJ2-5; 9 nucleotides agree with TRBD2. The J segment lost 4 bases and the V segment lost 3 bases, leaving 3 bases of the junction unmatched. The germline CDR1 and CDR2 sequences are LGHDT and YNNKEL (reference sequence). The CDR3 has 14 amino acids. The CDR3 is CASSHSGGLETQYF. CDR3 nucleotides: TGTGCCAGCAGCCATAGCGGGGGCCTAGAGACCCAGTACTTC.

This clone was recorded once. The DNA for the CDR3 is TGTGCCAGCAGCCAAGGGACACACACTGAAGCTTTCTTT. Protein: CASSQGTHTEAFF. V gene TRBV3-1 (or the pseudogene TRBV3-2) combines with J gene TRBJ1-1; tentatively, D is TRBD1 (5 bases). The CDR3 loop spans 13 amino acids. Germline lookup yields CDR1 LGHDT and CDR2 YNNKEL (reference sequence). V shed 1 base and J shed 3 bases, with 6 bases lying between them.

The genes are TRBV6-2 or TRBV6-3 and TRBJ1-6, with 7 positions matching TRBD1. CDR1 is MNHEY, CDR2 SVGEGT, per germline. The CDR3 has 14 residues. V shed 5 bases and J 9 bases; nucleotides not matched to a gene: 7. As DNA, the CDR3 is TGTGCCAGCAGTCAAACAGGGGAATCTTCACCCCTCCACTTT. It specifies CASSQTGESSPLHF.

This chain joins TRBV10-3 and TRBJ1-5; no definite D call. Germline CDR1 is ENHRY and CDR2 is SYGVKD. This CDR3 has 13 residues. V lost 0 bases and J lost 4, with 4 bases in between. The DNA of the CDR3 is TGTGCCATCAGTGAGTCCGGGAATCAGCCCCAGCATTTT. Its protein is CAISESGNQPQHF.

The genes are TRBV5-4 and TRBJ2-5, with TRBD2 matching 7 bases. V was pared by 0 bases and J by 2 bases, with 10 bases of the junction left unmatched. The CDR3 has 17 amino acids. Germline loops: CDR1 SGHNT, CDR2 YYREEE (reference sequence). In DNA, the CDR3 is TGTGCCAGCAGCTTGGGTAATCAGCGGGGCATACAAGAGACCCAGTACTTC. It specifies CASSLGNQRGIQETQYF.

The V call is TRBV9, the J call TRBJ2-3, with 8 bases fitting TRBD2. The CDR3 length is 16 residues. Germline V lookup: CDR1 SGDLS, CDR2 YYNGEE. V gave up 0 bases and J gave up 2 bases; unmatched junction bases: 5. CDR3 sequence reads: CASSVVSGVNTDTQYF. The CDR3 DNA reads as TGTGCCAGCAGCGTAGTTAGCGGGGTTAACACAGATACGCAGTATTTT.

In its sample, this clone was seen once. The V gene is TRBV12-5, the J gene TRBJ1-2; 7 positions agree with TRBD1. The germline gives CDR1 LGHNT, CDR2 FRNRAP. The CDR3 totals 13 residues. J gave up 5 bases and V 2 bases, and 2 bases lay outside the gene matches. The CDR3 DNA is TGTGCTAGTGGTTTGACAGGGGCGTATGGCTACACCTTC. Translating it yields CASGLTGAYGYTF.

This clone came up a few times. This rearrangement joins TRBV24-1 to TRBJ1-1; D gene unclear. From germline, CDR1 is KGHDR and CDR2 SFDVKD. CDR3 length: 13 residues. The V end was cut by 4 bases, the J end by 11 bases, with 16 bases between. The CDR3 reads CATSENGSPDAFF. The CDR3 DNA is TGTGCCACCAGTGAAAACGGGAGCCCGGATGCTTTCTTT.

This chain joins TRBV19 and TRBJ1-6; 8 bases fit TRBD1. CDR1 and CDR2 (germline): LNHDA, SQIVND (reference sequence). V dropped 6 bases and J dropped 0; count of bases not matched to a gene: 10. This CDR3 is 18 amino acids long. The CDR3 DNA is TGTGCCAGTAGACCCGGGACAGGAGGAACCTCCTATAATTCACCCCTCCACTTT. Translation: CASRPGTGGTSYNSPLHF. Using reference TRBV19 and TRBJ1-6 for the parts outside the CDR3, the full variable domain is DGGITQSPKYLFRKEGQNVTLSCEQNLNHDAMYWYRQDPGQGLRLIYYSQIVNDFQKGDIAEGYSVSREKKESFPLTVTSAQKNPTAFYLCASRPGTGGTSYNSPLHFGNGTRLTVT.

CDR3 sequence: CASSPGQGGNQPQHF. In DNA, the CDR3 is TGCGCCAGCAGCCCGGGACAGGGGGGCAATCAGCCCCAGCATTTT. The chain uses TRBV5-1 and TRBJ1-5, with 11 bases identical to TRBD1. Germline V gives CDR1 SGHRS, CDR2 YFSETQ. The V gene end was trimmed by 4 bases and the J gene end by 2 bases; junction bases not matched to a gene: 2. This CDR3 region has 15 residues.

The chain carries TRBV6-5 and TRBJ1-1; TRBD1 might be the D (6 bases). With 10 bases removed from V and 5 bases from J, the gap between germline ends came to 17 bases. This CDR3 is 13 amino acids long. The germline V gene encodes CDR1 MNHEY and CDR2 SVGAGI. CDR3 sequence reads: CATQTGTPTEAFF. The CDR3 bases are TGTGCCACCCAAACCGGGACACCTACTGAAGCTTTCTTT.

V gene TRBV21-1 combines with J gene TRBJ1-1; the D segment call TRBD1 is taken from the table without a DNA check. TRBV21-1 is described as a pseudogene. CDR3 length equals 18 residues. CDR3 nucleotides: TGTGCCAGGGAGAAAGGGACAGTGCCATTAGGCCCCCGCACTGAAGCTTTCTTT. This codes for CAREKGTVPLGPRTEAFF.

V and J are TRBV15 and TRBJ1-2; D is unresolved. CDR1 is LNHNV, CDR2 YYDKDF, per germline (reference sequence). The CDR3 length is 14 residues. Trimming removed 1 base at V and 2 bases at J, with 8 bases between. CDR3 sequence: CATSRGRENYGYTF. Written as DNA, the CDR3 is TGTGCCACCAGCAGAGGACGGGAAAACTATGGCTACACCTTC.

The V call is TRBV24-1, the J call TRBJ2-3; possibly TRBD1 for D (5 bases). The V gene lost 4 bases and the J gene lost 4 bases, with 8 bases spanning the gap. Germline CDR1 KGHDR, CDR2 SFDVKD. This CDR3 region has 13 residues. The CDR3 bases are TGTGCCACCAGTGACCAGGGTTCAGATACGCAGTATTTT. It specifies CATSDQGSDTQYF.

The rearrangement joins TRBV20-1 to TRBJ2-1; 8 bases agree with TRBD2. Germline assignment: CDR1 DFQATT and CDR2 SNEGSKA (reference sequence). V was pared by 7 bases and J by 6 bases, with 2 bases of the junction left unmatched. The CDR3 extends over 11 amino acids. The CDR3 protein is CSGLAINEQFF. The CDR3 nucleotides are TGCAGTGGACTAGCGATCAATGAGCAGTTCTTC.

The chain links TRBV20-1 to TRBJ1-2; D is unresolved. The CDR3 is 11 amino acids. Germline CDR1 reads DFQATT; CDR2 reads SNEGSKA (reference sequence). V lost 6 bases and J lost 3, with 8 bases in between. The CDR3 coding sequence is TGCAGTGCGGCGCGGGACTATGGCTACACCTTC. Translating gives CSAARDYGYTF.

The CDR3 sequence is CASSLTGGSGSYGYTF. As DNA, the CDR3 is TGTGCCAGCAGTTTAACAGGGGGCTCGGGGAGCTATGGCTACACCTTC. This chain connects TRBV6-5 to TRBJ1-2; TRBD1 matches at 9 bases. The CDR3 length is 16 residues. V was clipped by 4 bases and J by 4 bases; unmatched bases: 10. The V gene's germline CDR1 is MNHEY and CDR2 SVGAGI.

The chain employs TRBV11-2 and TRBJ2-3; no clear D gene. The length of the CDR3 is 13 residues. Between the trimmed V and J ends, which lost 2 bases and 4 bases, there was a span of 7 bases. The germline gives CDR1 SGHAT, CDR2 FQNNGV. The DNA for the CDR3 is TGTGCCAGCAGCTTAACTCGGTCAGATACGCAGTATTTT. It specifies CASSLTRSDTQYF.

In DNA form, the CDR3 reads TGCGCCAGCAGTGTGGCAAGGGGATGGAACTATGGCTACACCTTC. As protein: CASSVARGWNYGYTF. The chain couples TRBV10-2 to TRBJ1-2; D might be TRBD1 (5 bases). Trimming stripped 4 bases from V and 2 bases from J, with 14 bases between. The CDR3 consists of 15 residues. Germline V gene lookup returns CDR1 WSHSY and CDR2 SAAADI.